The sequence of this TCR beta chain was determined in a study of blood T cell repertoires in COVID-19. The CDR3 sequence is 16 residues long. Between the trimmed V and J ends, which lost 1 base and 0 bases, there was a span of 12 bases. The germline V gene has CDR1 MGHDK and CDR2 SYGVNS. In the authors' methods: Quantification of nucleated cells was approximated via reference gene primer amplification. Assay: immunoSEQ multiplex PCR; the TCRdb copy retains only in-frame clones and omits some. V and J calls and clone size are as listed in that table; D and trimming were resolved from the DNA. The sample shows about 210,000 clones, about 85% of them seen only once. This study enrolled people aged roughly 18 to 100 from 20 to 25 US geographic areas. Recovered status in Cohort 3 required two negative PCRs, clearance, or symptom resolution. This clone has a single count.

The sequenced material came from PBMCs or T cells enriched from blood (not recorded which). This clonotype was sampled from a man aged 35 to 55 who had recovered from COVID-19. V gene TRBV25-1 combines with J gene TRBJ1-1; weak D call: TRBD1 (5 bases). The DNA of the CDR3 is TGTGCCAGCAGTGAATCGTTGGGGGGAATGAACACTGAAGCTTTCTTT. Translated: CASSESLGGMNTEAFF.